The 26 T cell receptor beta chains presented below share a single source sample, sequenced in a study of CD8+ T cells in alopecia areata. Treatment here: oral pan-JAK inhibitor, 5-10 mg twice daily. After isolation, RNA underwent reverse transcription to generate cDNA as the sequencing template. Profiling relied on immunoSEQ multiplex PCR, and the TCRdb table lists in-frame clones only, not all of them. The sample carries about 64,000 clones, roughly 46% recorded once. The sequences come from CD8+ T cells sorted from blood, collected at approximately week 36, from a patient treated with tofacitinib. The receptor source for this set is a human donor with alopecia areata.

The rearrangement uses TRBV7-8 and TRBJ1-5, with D unclear. The V and J ends lost 1 base and 1 base respectively, with 8 bases between them. The germline V gene encodes CDR1 SGHVS and CDR2 FQNEAQ. The CDR3 runs 15 residues. The CDR3 DNA reads TGTGCCAGCAGCTTAGACTATAGGAGCAATCAGCCCCAGCATTTT. It is translated as CASSLDYRSNQPQHF. Full variable domain (rest looked up from reference TRBV7-8 and TRBJ1-5): GAGVSQSPRYKVAKRGQDVALRCDPISGHVSLFWYQQALGQGPEFLTYFQNEAQLDKSGLPSDRFFAERPEGSVSTLKIQRTQQEDSAVYLCASSLDYRSNQPQHFGDGTRLSIL.

The chain uses TRBV7-8 and TRBJ2-7; 7 nucleotides match TRBD1. The germline V gene has CDR1 SGHVS and CDR2 FQNEAQ. V shed 5 bases and J 2 bases; nucleotides not matched to a gene: 6. This CDR3 has 14 amino acids. CDR3 sequence reads: CASSRGTVAYEQYF. The CDR3 DNA reads as TGTGCCAGCAGCCGAGGGACAGTGGCCTACGAGCAGTACTTC.

The gene calls are TRBV7-9 and TRBJ1-1, with D hard to call. Germline assignment: CDR1 SEHNR and CDR2 FQNEAQ (reference sequence). V was pared by 6 bases and J by 1 base, with 15 bases between. The CDR3 length is 15 residues. The CDR3 region has the DNA TGTGCCAGCAGTTGGTGGGCAGCCGAGAACACTGAAGCTTTCTTT. Translated, it gives CASSWWAAENTEAFF.

V usage is TRBV5-6 and J usage is TRBJ2-7, with a weak D call TRBD2 (6 bases). Germline V gives CDR1 SGHDT, CDR2 YYEEEE. The CDR3 totals 13 residues. V dropped 4 bases and J dropped 5 bases, with 13 bases sitting between them. DNA for the CDR3: TGTGCCAGCAGCGCGGGGCACCCGGACGAGCAGTACTTC. Translated, it gives CASSAGHPDEQYF. Drawing the rest from reference TRBV5-6 and TRBJ2-7, the complete variable domain is DAGVTQSPTHLIKTRGQQVTLRCSPKSGHDTVSWYQQALGQGPQFIFQYYEEEERQRGNFPDRFSGHQFPNYSSELNVNALLLGDSALYLCASSAGHPDEQYFGPGTRLTVT.

The chain joins TRBV4-1 to TRBJ2-7; D perhaps matches TRBD2 (5 bases). The germline V gene encodes CDR1 MGHRA and CDR2 YSYEKL. This CDR3 spans 16 amino acids. Trimming shortened V by 0 bases and J by 0 bases, and 12 bases separated the two germline ends. The CDR3 region is CASSQEQAVPSYEQYF. The CDR3 bases are TGCGCCAGCAGCCAAGAACAAGCGGTTCCCTCCTACGAGCAGTACTTC.

This chain connects TRBV9 to TRBJ1-1; D possibly corresponds to TRBD1 (5 bases). This CDR3 has 15 amino acids. V was clipped by 0 bases and J by 4 bases, with 13 bases between them. CDR1 is SGDLS, CDR2 YYNGEE, per germline. The CDR3 protein is CASSVDMGLGTEAFF. CDR3 sequence (DNA): TGTGCCAGCAGCGTAGATATGGGGCTGGGCACTGAAGCTTTCTTT.

The CDR3 sequence: CASRPDLGLHDEQYF. The CDR3 nucleotides read TGTGCCAGTCGGCCCGACTTGGGACTTCACGACGAGCAGTACTTC. The chain couples TRBV28 to TRBJ2-7; D may be TRBD2 (6 bases). This CDR3 has 15 amino acids. Trimming took off 9 bases at V and 5 bases at J, with 23 bases between the two ends. The germline CDR1 and CDR2 sequences are MDHEN and SYDVKM. Drawing the rest from reference TRBV28 and TRBJ2-7, the complete variable domain is DVKVTQSSRYLVKRTGEKVFLECVQDMDHENMFWYRQDPGLGLRLIYFSYDVKMKEKGDIPEGYSVSREKKERFSLILESASTNQTSMYLCASRPDLGLHDEQYFGPGTRLTVT.

The chain employs TRBV6-5 and TRBJ2-7; D possibly matches TRBD1 or TRBD2 (7 bases each). Trimming cost V 5 bases and J 4 bases, with 12 bases left between them. Germline V lookup: CDR1 MNHEY, CDR2 SVGAGI. The CDR3 contains 13 residues. The CDR3 coding sequence is TGTGCCAGCAGTCCCAGGGGGGGTTACGAGCAGTACTTC. Amino acid sequence: CASSPRGGYEQYF.

The chain carries TRBV30 and TRBJ2-1; 9 bases fit TRBD2. Germline V gene data show CDR1 as GTSNPN and CDR2 as SVGIG (reference sequence). This CDR3 region has 12 residues. J was trimmed by 7 bases and V by 5 bases; bases with no gene match: 3. DNA for the CDR3: TGTGCCTGGGGGACTAGCAGTAATGAGCAGTTCTTC. It encodes CAWGTSSNEQFF.

V is TRBV6-5 and J is TRBJ2-7, with D unresolved. The length of the CDR3 is 14 residues. Trimming removed 4 bases from V and 3 bases from J, with 13 bases in between. Germline CDR1 is MNHEY and CDR2 is SVGAGI. The CDR3 reads CASSSLNSNYEQYF. The DNA of the CDR3 is TGTGCCAGCAGTTCCCTGAACAGCAACTACGAGCAGTACTTC.

The DNA for the CDR3 is TGTGCCGGCCGTAAGAGCTCCTACGAGCAGTACTTC. Translating gives CAGRKSSYEQYF. The rearrangement joins TRBV30 to TRBJ2-7; D ambiguous. The CDR3 sequence is 12 residues long. Germline loops: CDR1 GTSNPN, CDR2 SVGIG (reference sequence). V lost 8 bases to trimming and J lost 0 bases, with 11 bases between them. The entire variable domain, with the rest obtained from reference TRBV30 and TRBJ2-7, is as follows: SQTIHQWPATLVQPVGSPLSLECTVEGTSNPNLYWYRQAAGRGLQLLFYSVGIGQISSEVPQNLSASRPQDRQFILSSKKLLLSDSGFYLCAGRKSSYEQYFGPGTRLTVT.

The chain joins TRBV29-1 to TRBJ2-6; D is tentatively TRBD1 or TRBD2 (6 bases each). The V gene's germline CDR1 is SQVTM and CDR2 ANQGSEA. Trimming removed 5 bases at V and 1 base at J, with 12 bases between. The length of the CDR3 is 15 residues. CDR3 sequence: CSVSGGQSGANVLTF. DNA for the CDR3: TGCAGCGTTAGTGGGGGGCAGTCTGGGGCCAACGTCCTGACTTTC. Full variable domain (outside the CDR3, taken from reference TRBV29-1 and TRBJ2-6): SAVISQKPSRDICQRGTSLTIQCQVDSQVTMMFWYRQQPGQSLTLIATANQGSEATYESGFVIDKFPISRPNLTFSTLTVSNMSPEDSSIYLCSVSGGQSGANVLTFGAGSRLTVL.

The chain employs TRBV30 and TRBJ1-2; TRBD1 might be the D (5 bases). The germline CDR1 and CDR2 sequences are GTSNPN and SVGIG (reference sequence). V lost 0 bases and J 4 bases, leaving 12 bases between the germline ends. CDR3 length equals 14 residues. The CDR3 DNA follows: TGTGCCTGGAGTGTACTTGGGGGAGCCTATGGCTACACCTTC. As protein: CAWSVLGGAYGYTF. Supplemented by reference TRBV30 and TRBJ1-2, the full variable domain reads SQTIHQWPATLVQPVGSPLSLECTVEGTSNPNLYWYRQAAGRGLQLLFYSVGIGQISSEVPQNLSASRPQDRQFILSSKKLLLSDSGFYLCAWSVLGGAYGYTFGSGTRLTVV.

V is TRBV29-1 and J is TRBJ2-3; 9 nucleotides match TRBD2. This CDR3 has 17 amino acids. Germline CDR1 reads SQVTM; CDR2 reads ANQGSEA. V shed 6 bases, J shed 0 bases, and the junction held 13 bases outside the gene matches. The CDR3 protein is CSVSGGASGASTDTQYF. CDR3 sequence (DNA): TGCAGCGTCTCGGGGGGGGCTAGCGGGGCTAGCACAGATACGCAGTATTTT.

This chain links TRBV9 with TRBJ1-2; no definite D call. V was shortened by 3 bases and J by 6 bases, with 6 bases between the two germline ends. CDR1 is SGDLS and CDR2 is YYNGEE in the germline V gene. The CDR3 loop spans 11 amino acids. As DNA, the CDR3 is TGTGCCAGCAGCGCCCCTGATGGCTACACCTTC. Residues: CASSAPDGYTF.

V gene TRBV27 combines with J gene TRBJ1-2, with TRBD1 matching 7 bases. Germline CDR1 is MNHEY and CDR2 is SMNVEV (reference sequence). The CDR3 totals 12 residues. The junction had 4 bases not matched to a gene; V was cut back by 6 bases and J by 6 bases. The CDR3 DNA reads TGTGCCAGCAGCGAGGGGGCGGATGGCTACACCTTC. It is translated as CASSEGADGYTF.

The V and J genes are TRBV29-1 and TRBJ2-1, with D unclear. Germline V lookup: CDR1 SQVTM, CDR2 ANQGSEA. V gave up 6 bases and J gave up 1 base, with 7 bases separating them. The CDR3 spans 12 residues. The DNA of the CDR3 is TGCAGCGTCCTCCAGTCCTACAATGAGCAGTTCTTC. Protein sequence: CSVLQSYNEQFF.

The genes are TRBV11-2 and TRBJ2-7; D unresolved. This CDR3 is 13 amino acids long. Trimming stripped 5 bases from V and 3 bases from J, with 11 bases between. The germline V gene has CDR1 SGHAT and CDR2 FQNNGV. CDR3 DNA: TGTGCCAGCAGCCCCGCCACGGGCTACGAGCAGTACTTC. Its translation is CASSPATGYEQYF.

This clone was picked up a small number of times. This chain joins TRBV29-1 and TRBJ1-1, with a possible D match to TRBD1 (6 bases). This CDR3 has 15 residues. Looked up from germline, CDR1 is SQVTM and CDR2 is ANQGSEA. Trimming stripped 7 bases from V and 1 base from J, with 19 bases between. The CDR3 region has the DNA TGCAGCGCTGGGTGGGTGCGGGGACAGAACACTGAAGCTTTCTTT. Translated: CSAGWVRGQNTEAFF.

The rearrangement links TRBV5-6 to TRBJ2-7; no clear D. Germline CDR1 and CDR2: SGHDT and YYEEEE. The CDR3 has 14 amino acids. The V end lost 4 bases, the J end lost 0 bases, and 11 bases lay between the germline ends. The CDR3 nucleotides read TGTGCCAGCAGCCAATTGGCACTCTCCTACGAGCAGTACTTC. Amino acids: CASSQLALSYEQYF.

This clone was found a few times. The chain links TRBV1 to TRBJ2-1; the table's D call, TRBD2, has no DNA check behind it. TRBV1 is flagged as a pseudogene. This CDR3 comprises 13 residues. CDR3 nucleotides: TGCACCAGCAGACCGACCGGCGGCAATGAGCAGTTCTTC. As protein: CTSRPTGGNEQFF.

Only a few counts were recorded for this clone. The chain recombines TRBV25-1 with TRBJ2-3; tentative D call: TRBD2 (5 bases). V was cut by 4 bases and J by 2 bases, with 10 bases left in between. Germline-derived CDR1 and CDR2 are MGHDK and SYGVNS. The CDR3 spans 14 residues. The CDR3 DNA reads TGTGCCAGCAGTGCGGGATCATACACAGATACGCAGTATTTT. This codes for CASSAGSYTDTQYF.

The gene calls are TRBV4-1 and TRBJ2-3; 11 nucleotides match TRBD2. CDR1 and CDR2 (germline): MGHRA, YSYEKL. V trimming: 1 base; J trimming: 0 bases; junction bases outside the gene matches: 3. The CDR3 is 17 amino acids. CDR3 bases: TGCGCCAGCAGCCAAGTTTTAGCGGGAGGGAGCACAGATACGCAGTATTTT. Translating gives CASSQVLAGGSTDTQYF.

This clone was counted only a few times. This sequence joins TRBV5-6 and TRBJ2-2, with D possibly TRBD2 on 5 matching bases. The CDR3 loop spans 12 amino acids. The germline V gene has CDR1 SGHDT and CDR2 YYEEEE. Trimming removed 4 bases from V and 7 bases from J, with 8 bases in between. CDR3 loop: CASSPGFGELFF. The CDR3 DNA reads as TGTGCCAGCAGCCCGGGGTTCGGGGAGCTGTTTTTT.

In its sample, this clone was seen a few times. The chain is built from TRBV5-4 and TRBJ2-7; D may correspond to TRBD1 or TRBD2 (5 bases each). CDR3 length: 13 residues. Trimming pared 4 bases from V and 0 bases from J, leaving 8 bases between. Germline V gene sequence: CDR1 SGHNT, CDR2 YYREEE (reference sequence). The CDR3 protein is CASSGDDSYEQYF. The CDR3 DNA sequence: TGTGCCAGCAGCGGGGACGACTCCTACGAGCAGTACTTC.

CDR3 in DNA: TGCAGCGTTGATGGCCGGCCGGGGCAACAAGAGACCCAGTACTTC. This sequence encodes CSVDGRPGQQETQYF. The V call is TRBV29-1, the J call TRBJ2-5; perhaps D is TRBD1 or TRBD2 (5 bases each). The germline CDR1 and CDR2 sequences are SQVTM and ANQGSEA. The ends were cut back, 3 bases at V and 2 bases at J, with 16 bases in the middle. This CDR3 spans 15 amino acids.